This T cell receptor (beta chain) was sequenced for a study of shared T cell receptors in the human thymus (dated by TCRdb to the early 2020s). Some background on the complete study: The study examined how the human thymus generates shared, self-reactive T-cell receptor alpha chains.

The library was built by means of the immunoSEQ multiplex PCR assay. Sourced from immuneACCESS, this table was stored by TCRdb with only in-frame sequences that have V and J called. A share of the clones is absent; for the studies checked, an unresolved V gene accounts for under half, and the remainder has no known explanation. The sample records 650,000 to 950,000 clones, 75% to 90% of which are singletons. 0.0095% to 0.011% of the sample comes from the top ten. V is pared back by 0 bases and J by 4 bases, with 15 bases lying between the germline termini. From a lookup of the germline V gene, CDR1 and CDR2 are MGHRA and YSYEKL. From cysteine to phenylalanine, the CDR3 is 17 amino acids long. Only the CDR3 DNA is retained, 51 bases long and in frame from the first base. On this clone itself: No cognate antigen has been identified for it. Per-base quality was not reported, and no clone a single base away is much larger than it.

In addition, the sample was reused for a study of human thymus T cells. That second report states: Immunologically healthy infants undergoing open corrective cardiac surgery for congenital heart defects in Finland were used as donors. Thymus tissue was collected as surgical resects that were removed during corrective cardiac surgery. Usage of V and J gene segments appeared to be biased in both the thymic and the peripheral blood repertoires. The related research found that thymic TCR repertoires overlapped highly between unrelated individuals. The study characterized TCR alpha and beta repertoires from under 10 infant thymus samples and a few related peripheral blood samples. Donor ages ranged from roughly 7 to 250 days, and the cohort comprised about 6 male and a couple of female infants. After being mechanically released from the tissue, thymocytes were kept at -70 degrees C in pellets of roughly 9.5-31 million cells. Genomic DNA was extracted from frozen cell pellets with a QIAsymphony instrument. TCRB and TCRAD loci were amplified from a standardized quantity of quality-controlled genomic DNA using the immunoSEQ multiplex PCR assay. The amplicons spanned the V(D)J region and were long enough to cover the CDR3 and allow V and J genes to be identified. The commercial immunoSEQ service was used to sequence amplicons on an Illumina platform. Primer bias and sequencing errors were corrected as previously described, and TCRAD and TCRB definitions were based on the IMGT database. immunoSEQ Analyzer 3.0 and VDJTools were used for repertoire analysis, which covered basic statistics, V/J segment usage, diversity estimates, rarefaction and pairwise overlap. Diversity was estimated using the Chao1, ChaoE, Efron-Thisted, Shannon and inverse Simpson indices, and was also estimated on datasets down-sampled to the size of the smallest sample. Repertoire overlap was determined by strict matching of CDR3 nucleotide sequence, V gene and J gene, and Jaccard-based multidimensional scaling clustering was applied. On average, thymus samples gave 750,000 to 950,000 unique TCRB clonotypes, whereas blood samples gave 75,000 to 95,000.

This TCR came from a girl under three years old with a congenital heart defect. Donor details come from another sample of the same person, matched by shared clones. The specimen was thymocytes. Recombination linked TRBV4-1 to TRBJ1-4; the D segment could be TRBD1, given 5 matching bases. The DNA reads TGCGCCAGCAGCCAAGAGTTCAGGGTATGGGATAATGAAAAACTGTTTTTT. This encodes CASSQEFRVWDNEKLFF.